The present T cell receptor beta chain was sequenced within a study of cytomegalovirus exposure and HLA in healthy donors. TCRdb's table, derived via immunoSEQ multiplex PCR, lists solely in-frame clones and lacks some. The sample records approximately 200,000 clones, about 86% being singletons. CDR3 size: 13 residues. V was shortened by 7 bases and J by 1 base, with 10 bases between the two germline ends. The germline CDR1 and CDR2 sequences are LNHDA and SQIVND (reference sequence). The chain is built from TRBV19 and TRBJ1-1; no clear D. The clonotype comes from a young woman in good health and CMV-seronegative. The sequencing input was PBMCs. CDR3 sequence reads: CASTGTENTEAFF. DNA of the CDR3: TGTGCCAGTACTGGTACAGAGAACACTGAAGCTTTCTTT.